The 23 T cell receptor beta chains below all came from one sample that was sequenced in a study of cytomegalovirus exposure and HLA in healthy donors. PCR employed 60 Vbeta and 13 Jbeta primers. Using immunoSEQ multiplex PCR, the repertoire was profiled, and TCRdb retains in-frame clones only, with some absent. The table has about 160,000 clones, roughly 85% seen once. The sequencing sample was made of PBMCs. The receptors were sampled from a boy under 10 years old in good health and CMV-seronegative.

The sample holds many counts of this clone. This chain connects TRBV7-9 to TRBJ2-5; TRBD2 is a possible D gene (5 bases). V was pared by 5 bases and J by 5 bases, with 15 bases between. The CDR3 loop spans 14 amino acids. Germline lookup yields CDR1 SEHNR and CDR2 FQNEAQ (reference sequence). The DNA of the CDR3 is TGTGCCAGCAGCCCATCGGGGATTTCCGAGACCCAGTACTTC. This sequence encodes CASSPSGISETQYF.

The chain is built from TRBV19 and TRBJ2-2, with 9 nucleotides matching TRBD2. CDR3 length: 16 amino acids. CDR1 is LNHDA, CDR2 SQIVND, per germline (reference sequence). J gave up 1 base and V 3 bases, and 3 bases lay outside the gene matches. The CDR3 DNA follows: TGTGCCAGTAGTATCCCTAGCGGGATGAACACCGGGGAGCTGTTTTTT. Amino acids: CASSIPSGMNTGELFF.

The rearrangement uses TRBV7-3 and TRBJ2-6, with unresolved D. This CDR3 spans 17 amino acids. Looked up from germline, CDR1 is SGHTA and CDR2 is FQGTGA. Trimming pared 2 bases from V and 0 bases from J, leaving 11 bases between. CDR3 nucleotide sequence: TGTGCCAGCAGCTTACCCCCTAGAGGCTCTGGGGCCAACGTCCTGACTTTC. This sequence encodes CASSLPPRGSGANVLTF.

The rearrangement joins TRBV10-1 to TRBJ1-4; 7 positions match TRBD1. Unmatched junction bases numbered 26, after V lost 3 bases and J lost 4 bases. CDR1 WNHNN and CDR2 SYGVQD come from the germline V gene (reference sequence). The CDR3 loop spans 22 amino acids. The CDR3 sequence is CASSDRRQGRGDWGSFNEKLFF. The CDR3 DNA reads TGCGCCAGCAGTGACCGCCGACAGGGCCGAGGGGATTGGGGGAGTTTTAATGAAAAACTGTTTTTT.

The rearrangement joins TRBV6-1 to TRBJ2-5; 10 nucleotides align to TRBD2. V lost 4 bases to trimming and J lost 5 bases; unmatched junction nucleotides: 7. The CDR3 extends over 15 amino acids. CDR1 is MNHNS, CDR2 SASEGT, per germline. CDR3 amino acids: CASSGASGSMETQYF. CDR3 coding DNA: TGTGCCAGCAGTGGAGCTAGCGGGAGTATGGAGACCCAGTACTTC.

The chain joins TRBV7-8 to TRBJ1-1, with 10 bases that match TRBD1. The CDR3 has 16 amino acids. J gave up 5 bases and V 5 bases, and 11 bases lay outside the gene matches. Germline CDR1 is SGHVS and CDR2 is FQNEAQ. The CDR3 spells CASSRGQGVFLTEAFF. In nucleotides, the CDR3 is TGTGCCAGCAGCCGCGGACAGGGGGTTTTTCTGACTGAAGCTTTCTTT.

In its sample, this clone was seen once. The rearrangement uses TRBV28 and TRBJ1-1; D is possibly TRBD1 (5 bases). CDR3 length equals 15 residues. CDR1 MDHEN and CDR2 SYDVKM come from the germline V gene. The V end lost 5 bases, the J end lost 1 base, and 14 bases lay between the germline ends. CDR3 amino acids: CASSHSPTENTEAFF. The CDR3 DNA follows: TGTGCCAGCAGTCATTCTCCGACAGAGAACACTGAAGCTTTCTTT.

The genes are TRBV19 and TRBJ1-5; no reliable D call. V lost 5 bases and J lost 3, with 11 bases in between. There are 14 residues in the CDR3. The V gene's germline CDR1 is LNHDA and CDR2 SQIVND (reference sequence). DNA of the CDR3: TGTGCCAGTAGTCGGGGAGGGAACAATCAGCCCCAGCATTTT. Amino acids: CASSRGGNNQPQHF.

The chain employs TRBV5-1 and TRBJ2-5; the D gene is possibly TRBD1 (5 bases). CDR3 length: 12 amino acids. Germline CDR1 reads SGHRS; CDR2 reads YFSETQ. V dropped 0 bases and J dropped 5 bases, with 5 bases sitting between them. CDR3 coding DNA: TGCGCCAGCAGCTTGGAGGGGGAGACCCAGTACTTC. It specifies CASSLEGETQYF.

V gene TRBV7-9 combines with J gene TRBJ2-2; 13 bases fit TRBD2. There are 18 residues in the CDR3. V gave up 0 bases and J gave up 0 bases; unmatched junction bases: 1. Germline loops: CDR1 SEHNR, CDR2 FQNEAQ (reference sequence). The CDR3 here is CASSLAGTSGANTGELFF. The CDR3, as DNA: TGTGCCAGCAGCTTAGCGGGGACTAGCGGGGCGAACACCGGGGAGCTGTTTTTT.

J is TRBJ2-2 and V is TRBV5-1, with 7 bases lining up with TRBD2. V was clipped by 0 bases and J by 6 bases; unmatched bases: 5. The V gene's germline CDR1 is SGHRS and CDR2 YFSETQ. This CDR3 contains 15 residues. The CDR3 here is CASSLDGTSAGELFF. DNA of the CDR3: TGCGCCAGCAGCTTGGACGGTACTAGCGCCGGGGAGCTGTTTTTT.

This chain joins TRBV5-6 and TRBJ2-1; the D gene is possibly TRBD2 (5 bases). The germline V gene encodes CDR1 SGHDT and CDR2 YYEEEE. The CDR3 spans 15 residues. V was clipped by 2 bases and J by 1 base, with 10 bases between them. The DNA for the CDR3 is TGTGCCAGCAGCTTCGGCGGGTGGTCCTACAATGAGCAGTTCTTC. Its translation: CASSFGGWSYNEQFF.

V gene TRBV28 combines with J gene TRBJ2-3; 12 bases fit TRBD2. Germline trimming cut 3 bases from V and 4 bases from J; bases unmatched to any gene: 8. This CDR3 is built from 17 residues. Germline V CDR1 and CDR2: MDHEN, SYDVKM. CDR3 residues: CASSLRLAGGKADTQYF. The CDR3 DNA follows: TGTGCCAGCAGTTTGAGGCTAGCGGGAGGGAAGGCAGATACGCAGTATTTT.

This chain links TRBV18 with TRBJ1-1; D remains unclear. This CDR3 has 14 residues. Deletions cut 0 bases from V and 1 base from J, with 6 bases between. The V gene's germline CDR1 is KGHSH and CDR2 LQKENI. CDR3: CASSPPAWNTEAFF. In DNA, the CDR3 is TGTGCCAGCTCACCACCAGCCTGGAACACTGAAGCTTTCTTT.

CDR3 loop: CASSYLASSSETQYF. The CDR3 coding sequence is TGTGCCAGCAGTTACCTTGCTTCGAGTTCGGAGACCCAGTACTTC. This chain uses TRBV6-6 with TRBJ2-5; D gene ambiguous. The V and J ends lost 2 bases and 5 bases respectively, with 15 bases between them. This CDR3 is 15 amino acids long. The germline V gene has CDR1 MNHNY and CDR2 SVGAGI (reference sequence).

This chain joins TRBV11-2 and TRBJ2-1; D is ambiguous. CDR1 SGHAT and CDR2 FQNNGV come from the germline V gene. V dropped 1 base and J dropped 2 bases, with 6 bases sitting between them. The CDR3 contains 14 residues. For the CDR3, the DNA is TGTGCCAGCAGCTTAGTAGCAGCCTACAATGAGCAGTTCTTC. Translated, it gives CASSLVAAYNEQFF.

V and J are TRBV5-5 and TRBJ2-3, with TRBD1 identical over 10 bases. Germline V gene data show CDR1 as SGHKS and CDR2 as YYEKEE (reference sequence). The CDR3 runs to 16 residues. Trimming cost V 4 bases and J 5 bases; bases outside gene matches: 10. The CDR3 sequence is CASSLTGTGVGDTQYF. CDR3 coding DNA: TGTGCCAGCAGCCTTACCGGGACAGGGGTTGGAGATACGCAGTATTTT.

The chain joins TRBV5-1 to TRBJ2-5; D is unresolved. V was pared by 0 bases and J by 4 bases, with 10 bases between. CDR3 length: 14 amino acids. Germline V gene sequence: CDR1 SGHRS, CDR2 YFSETQ. This chain's CDR3 is CASSLVPAVETQYF. For the CDR3, the DNA is TGCGCCAGCAGCTTGGTACCCGCGGTAGAGACCCAGTACTTC.

The chain recombines TRBV28 with TRBJ1-4, with D possibly matching TRBD1 (6 bases). CDR1 and CDR2 (germline): MDHEN, SYDVKM. The V and J ends lost 6 bases and 4 bases respectively, with 12 bases between them. The CDR3 runs 14 residues. This CDR3 reads CASSSDRINEKLFF. DNA for the CDR3: TGTGCCAGCAGCTCCGACAGGATTAATGAAAAACTGTTTTTT.

The chain is built from TRBV10-3 and TRBJ2-5; 11 nucleotides line up with TRBD1. Germline CDR1 is ENHRY and CDR2 is SYGVKD. The CDR3 has 17 residues. The V gene end was trimmed by 4 bases and the J gene end by 4 bases; junction bases not matched to a gene: 11. CDR3 sequence: CAISGVPGQGVGETQYF. CDR3 coding DNA: TGTGCCATCAGTGGGGTACCGGGACAGGGGGTAGGAGAGACCCAGTACTTC.

The genes are TRBV10-3 and TRBJ1-6, with D unresolved. V was shortened by 4 bases and J by 2 bases, with 15 bases between the two germline ends. This CDR3 contains 17 residues. Germline V gene lookup returns CDR1 ENHRY and CDR2 SYGVKD. The CDR3 nucleotides are TGTGCCATCAGTGCGGGGATGGTAGGGACCTATAATTCACCCCTCCACTTT. It yields the protein CAISAGMVGTYNSPLHF.

On this clone: This CDR3 is also generated by other DNA sequences in the sample. J is TRBJ1-1 and V is TRBV6-1; 9 bases agree with TRBD1. The CDR3 is made up of 14 amino acids. The germline CDR1 and CDR2 sequences are MNHNS and SASEGT. V gave up 2 bases and J gave up 5 bases; unmatched junction bases: 3. The CDR3, as DNA: TGTGCCAGCAGTGAAAGAGGACAGGGGACTGAAGCTTTCTTT. Amino acids: CASSERGQGTEAFF.

The genes are TRBV9 and TRBJ2-2, with D possibly TRBD2 on 6 matching bases. Trimming cost V 1 base and J 0 bases, with 19 bases left between them. The CDR3 loop spans 19 amino acids. Looked up from germline, CDR1 is SGDLS and CDR2 is YYNGEE. CDR3 region: CASSVPRTRTIPNTGELFF. In DNA form, the CDR3 reads TGTGCCAGCAGCGTACCCAGAACCCGGACTATCCCGAACACCGGGGAGCTGTTTTTT.